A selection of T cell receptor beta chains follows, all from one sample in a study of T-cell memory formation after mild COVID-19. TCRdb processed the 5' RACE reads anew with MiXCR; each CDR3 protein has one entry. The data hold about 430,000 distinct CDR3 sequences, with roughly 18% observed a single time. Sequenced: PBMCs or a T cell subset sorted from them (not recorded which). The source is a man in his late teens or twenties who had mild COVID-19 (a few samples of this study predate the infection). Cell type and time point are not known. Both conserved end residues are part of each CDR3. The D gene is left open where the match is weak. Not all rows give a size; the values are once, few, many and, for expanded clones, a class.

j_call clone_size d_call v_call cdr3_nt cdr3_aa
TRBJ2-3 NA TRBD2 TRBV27 TGTGCCAGCAGTCCTAGAATGGGACTAGCCATGGGTACGCAGTATTTT CASSPRMGLAMGTQYF
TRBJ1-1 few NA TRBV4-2 TGTGCCAGCAGCCAAGTGGCAGAGATGAACACTGAAGCTTTCTTT CASSQVAEMNTEAFF
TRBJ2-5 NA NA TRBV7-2 TGTGCCAGCAGCTTAGGACCGCAAGAGACCAAGTACTTC CASSLGPQETKYF
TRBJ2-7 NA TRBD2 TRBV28 TGTGCCAGCAGTTTATTAACCGGATCCCCGGGACTAGCAAACTCCTACGAGCAGTACTTC CASSLLTGSPGLANSYEQYF
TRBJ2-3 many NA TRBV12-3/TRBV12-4 TGTGCCAGCAGCCTCCCAGATACGCAGTATTTT CASSLPDTQYF
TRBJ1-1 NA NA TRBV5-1 TGCGCCAGCAGCAGCGACACCTCCGGGAACACTGAAGCTTTCTTT CASSSDTSGNTEAFF
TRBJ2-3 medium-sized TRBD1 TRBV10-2 TGCGCCAGCCCACGCTTTAAACCGGGACAGGGAGTAGTCAGCACAGATACGCAGTATTTT CASPRFKPGQGVVSTDTQYF
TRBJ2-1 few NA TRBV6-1 TGTGCCAGCAGTTACATGCAGGGGCCAGACTCGCAGTTCTTC CASSYMQGPDSQFF
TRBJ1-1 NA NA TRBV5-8 TGTGCCAGCAGCCTGGGGACTGGGAGTAGATTCGGGACTGAAGCTTTCTTT CASSLGTGSRFGTEAFF
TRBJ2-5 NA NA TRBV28 TGTGCCAGCAGTTTACCCCCCTGGGGGGGCTTTGAGACCCAGTACTTC CASSLPPWGGFETQYF
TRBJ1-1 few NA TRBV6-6 TGTGCCAGCTCAAGCCAGGGGAAAGGGGAAGCTTTCTTT CASSSQGKGEAFF
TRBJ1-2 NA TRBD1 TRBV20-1 TGCAAAGGGGGCGCGGACTATGGCTACACCTTC CKGGADYGYTF
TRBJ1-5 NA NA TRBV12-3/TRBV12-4 TGTGCCAGCAGCCCGGTCGTTAATAGCAATCAGCCCCAGCATTTT CASSPVVNSNQPQHF
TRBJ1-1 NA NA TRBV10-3 TGTGCCATCAGTGAGTCGAGTAGACTTGAAGCTTTCTTT CAISESSRLEAFF
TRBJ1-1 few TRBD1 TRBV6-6 TGTGCCAGCATTCCCGGAGGGACAGCCCTTCCTTTCTTT CASIPGGTALPFF
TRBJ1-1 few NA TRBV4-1 TGCGCCAGCAGCCATGACTCAAAACAGGGGAACACTGAAGCTTTCTTT CASSHDSKQGNTEAFF
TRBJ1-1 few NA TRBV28 TGTGCCAGCAGTTTCCAGTCATTTGGGAACACTGAAGCTTTCTTT CASSFQSFGNTEAFF
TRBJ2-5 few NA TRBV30 TGTGCCAGGGGCACGGGGGCAGGGCGAGAGACCCAGTACTTC CARGTGAGRETQYF
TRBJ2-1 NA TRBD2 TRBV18 TGTGCCAGCTCACCACCAGGCGGGAGTAGGGTTGAGCAGTTCTTC CASSPPGGSRVEQFF
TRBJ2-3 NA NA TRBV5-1 TGCGACAGCAGCTTAGGGGATTACAGCACAGATACGCAGTATTTT CDSSLGDYSTDTQYF
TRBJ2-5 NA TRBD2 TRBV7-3 TGTGCCAGCAGCATCCGTGGCGGGGGGGCGGAAGAGACCCAGTACTTC CASSIRGGGAEETQYF
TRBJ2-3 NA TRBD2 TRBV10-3 TGTGCCATCAGTGGCTGGACTAGCGGGGCAGATACGCAGTATTTT CAISGWTSGADTQYF
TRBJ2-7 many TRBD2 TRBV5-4 TGTGCCAGCAGCCAACATAGCGGGGGGATCTACGAGCAGTACTTC CASSQHSGGIYEQYF
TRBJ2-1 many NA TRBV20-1 TGCAGTGCTAGACCTCAGGGACACTCCCTTATTTTTGAGCAGTTCTTC CSARPQGHSLIFEQFF
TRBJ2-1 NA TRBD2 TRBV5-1 TGCGCCAGCGGGGCCGGGACTAGCTACAATGAGCAGTTCTTC CASGAGTSYNEQFF
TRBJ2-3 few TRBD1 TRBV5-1 TGCGCCAGCAGCCCCTCGGACAGGGCTCAACATACGCAGTATTTT CASSPSDRAQHTQYF
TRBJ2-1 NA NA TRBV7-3 TGTGCCAGCAGCTTATTGGGCGAGTACAATGAGCAGTTCTTC CASSLLGEYNEQFF
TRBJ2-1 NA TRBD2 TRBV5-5 TGTGCCAGCAGCCCTTGGGGACTAGCGGACAATGAGCAGTTCTTC CASSPWGLADNEQFF
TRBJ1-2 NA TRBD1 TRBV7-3 TGTGCCAGCAGCTTTACAGGGGACCATGGCTACACCTTC CASSFTGDHGYTF
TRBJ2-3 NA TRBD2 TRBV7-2 TGTGCCAGCAGCTTTTCTAGCGGGCTACGGGGTACGCAGTATTTT CASSFSSGLRGTQYF
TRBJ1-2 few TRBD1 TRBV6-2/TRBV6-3 TGTGCCAGCAGTTACCGGACAGGGGACATGAGCTATGGCTACACCTTC CASSYRTGDMSYGYTF
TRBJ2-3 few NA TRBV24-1 TGTGCCACCAGTGACCCAGGACAGAACACAGATACGCAGTATTTT CATSDPGQNTDTQYF
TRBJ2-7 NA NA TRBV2 TGTGCCAGCGGAACATTATCTTACGAGCAGTACTTC CASGTLSYEQYF
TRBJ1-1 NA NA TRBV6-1 TGTGCCGTACAGGGCTTCACTGAAGCTTTCTTT CAVQGFTEAFF
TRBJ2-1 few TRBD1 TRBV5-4 TGTGCCAGCAAATATGGAACAGGGGCGTCTAATGAGCAGTTCTTC CASKYGTGASNEQFF
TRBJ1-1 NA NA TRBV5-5 TGTGCCAGCAGCCGGGATCGGACTGAAGCTTTCTTT CASSRDRTEAFF
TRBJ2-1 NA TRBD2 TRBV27 TGTGCCAGCAGTTTAGCGGGAGGGCCTAGAAATGAGCAGTTCTTC CASSLAGGPRNEQFF
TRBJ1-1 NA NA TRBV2 TGTGCCAGCAGTCAGGCTCCGGCAACTGAAGCTTTCTTT CASSQAPATEAFF
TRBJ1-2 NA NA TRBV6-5 TGTGCCAGCAGTTACTCCCAGGGGATCTATGGCTACACCTTC CASSYSQGIYGYTF
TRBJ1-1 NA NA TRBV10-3 TGTGCCATCAGTGAGTCTGGGGGGGGTGAAGCTTTCTTT CAISESGGGEAFF
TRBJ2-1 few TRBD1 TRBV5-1 TGCGCCAGCAGCGTGGGGGACAGGGAGAATGAGCAGTTCTTC CASSVGDRENEQFF
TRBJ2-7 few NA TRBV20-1 TGCAGTGCTAGAGTAGGGCCCTCCTACGAGCAGTACTTC CSARVGPSYEQYF
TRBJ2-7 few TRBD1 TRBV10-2 TGCGCCAGCCGGACAGGGTCATACGAGCAGTACTTC CASRTGSYEQYF
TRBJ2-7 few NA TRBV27 TGTGCCAGCAGTTTATCGGGCACCTTCTACGAGCAGTACTTC CASSLSGTFYEQYF
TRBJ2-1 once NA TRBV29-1 TGCAGCGTTGAACGGCAGTTCAATGAGCAGTTCTTC CSVERQFNEQFF
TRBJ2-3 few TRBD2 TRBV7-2 TGTGCCAGCAGCTTAAGTCCGTGGACTAGCGGGGGGATGACAGATACGCAGTATTTT CASSLSPWTSGGMTDTQYF
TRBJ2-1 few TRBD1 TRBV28 TGTGCCAGCAGTGTAACCGGGACAGTCATTGAGCAGTTCTTC CASSVTGTVIEQFF
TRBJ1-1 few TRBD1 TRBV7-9 TGTGCCAGCACCCTGGGAAACAGGGGAGACACTGAAGCTTTCTTT CASTLGNRGDTEAFF
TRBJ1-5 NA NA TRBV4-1 TGCGCCAGCAGCCAAGATCATGGAGGGATCAATCAGCCCCAGCATTTT CASSQDHGGINQPQHF
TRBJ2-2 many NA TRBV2 TGTGCCAGCAGTTCGGAGGGAACCGGGGAGCTGTTTTTT CASSSEGTGELFF
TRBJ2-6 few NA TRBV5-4 TGTGCCAGCAGCTTGGCCGGTCTCCGGGCATCTGGGGCCAACGTCCTGACTTTC CASSLAGLRASGANVLTF
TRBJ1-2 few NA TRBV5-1 TGCGCCAGCAGCCTAGCAGTATCCTATGGCTACACCTTC CASSLAVSYGYTF
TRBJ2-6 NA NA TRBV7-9 TGTGCCAGCAGCAGTCTCCGGACAGCGGACTCTGGGGCCAACGTCCTGACTTTC CASSSLRTADSGANVLTF
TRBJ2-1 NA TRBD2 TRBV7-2 TGTGCCAGCAGCTTAGTGGCTAGCGGGGGGCGCAATGAGCAGTTCTTC CASSLVASGGRNEQFF
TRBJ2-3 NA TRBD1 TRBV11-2 TGTGCCAGCAGCTCCCCACAGGGGTTGCGGACAGATACGCAGTATTTT CASSSPQGLRTDTQYF
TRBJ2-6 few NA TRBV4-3 TGCGCCAGCAGCCAAGATGGAAGCTCTGGGGCCAACGTCCTGACTTTC CASSQDGSSGANVLTF
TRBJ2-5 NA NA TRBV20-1 TGCAGTGCTAGAGACAGGGGATCTGGCATGGAGACCCAGTACTTC CSARDRGSGMETQYF
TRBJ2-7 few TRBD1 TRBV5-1 TGCGCCAGCAGCCCTGGGACAGGGGGGTTCCTTCTCGAGCAGTACTTC CASSPGTGGFLLEQYF